This T cell receptor (beta chain) comes out of a study of blood T cell repertoires in COVID-19. Overall study context: Sites across the United States, Italy and Spain contributed samples from acute and convalescent COVID-19. Sample material is recorded as cDNA or gDNA derived from T cells, B-cell-depleted T cells, or PBMCs.

Authors' methods: Amplification with reference gene primers provided the estimates of nucleated cell counts. Libraries were prepared by immunoSEQ multiplex PCR; TCRdb keeps only in-frame clonotypes and omits some of them. The V and J calls and clone size were taken over from that table, and D and trimming were inferred from the DNA. The repertoire includes about 670,000 clones, around 89% of them detected once, and roughly 0.25% sits in the top ten. Sequencing was carried out using peripheral blood. This receptor was obtained from a woman aged 18-29 years with acute or convalescent COVID-19.

CDR3 in DNA: TGTGCCAGCTCACCGGGACAGCTAGCCAAAAACATTCAGTACTTC. Amino acid sequence: CASSPGQLAKNIQYF. The chain uses TRBV18 and TRBJ2-4; TRBD1 aligns across 7 bases. V shed 3 bases and J 0 bases; nucleotides not matched to a gene: 2. Per germline, CDR1 KGHSH and CDR2 LQKENI. CDR3 length equals 15 residues.